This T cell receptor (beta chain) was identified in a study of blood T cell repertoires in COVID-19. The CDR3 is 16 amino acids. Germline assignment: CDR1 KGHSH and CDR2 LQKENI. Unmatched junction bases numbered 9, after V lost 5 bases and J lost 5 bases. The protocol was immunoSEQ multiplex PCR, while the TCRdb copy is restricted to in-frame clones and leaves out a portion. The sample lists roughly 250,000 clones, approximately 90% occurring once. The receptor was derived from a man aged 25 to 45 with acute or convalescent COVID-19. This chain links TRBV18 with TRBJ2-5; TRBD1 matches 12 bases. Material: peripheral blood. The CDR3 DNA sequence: TGTGCCAGCTCATTATTCCGGGACAGGGGGCAGGAGACCCAGTACTTC. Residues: CASSLFRDRGQETQYF. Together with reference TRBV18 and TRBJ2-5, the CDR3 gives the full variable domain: NAGVMQNPRHLVRRRGQEARLRCSPMKGHSHVYWYRQLPEEGLKFMVYLQKENIIDESGMPKERFSAEFPKEGPSILRIQQVVRGDSAAYFCASSLFRDRGQETQYFGPGTRLLVL.